This entry lists 29 T cell receptor beta chains sequenced from one sample in a study of blood T cell repertoires in COVID-19. The method was immunoSEQ multiplex PCR; TCRdb's version includes in-frame clones alone and lacks a portion of them. The data show 50,000 to 70,000 clones, with 65% to 85% seen just once and approximately 3% held by the top ten. The sample taken for sequencing was peripheral blood. These receptors were collected from a man in his sixties with acute or convalescent COVID-19.

J is TRBJ1-6 and V is TRBV2; 11 nucleotides agree with TRBD1. From germline, CDR1 is SNHLY and CDR2 FYNNEI. The CDR3 has 16 residues. Trimming removed 10 bases from V and 7 bases from J; junction bases left unmatched: 12. CDR3 DNA sequence: TGTGCCACCGCGCTCGGACGGGACAGGGGGAATTCACCCCTCCACTTT. Amino acid sequence: CATALGRDRGNSPLHF.

This clone has a handful of counts. The V gene is TRBV5-8, the J gene TRBJ1-2; D is undetermined. Germline V gene data show CDR1 as SGHTS and CDR2 as YDEGEE. The CDR3 totals 13 residues. Trimming pared 7 bases from V and 2 bases from J, leaving 12 bases between. CDR3 sequence reads: CASRDYRNYGYTF. The CDR3 region has the DNA TGTGCCAGCCGGGATTACCGGAACTATGGCTACACCTTC.

The chain joins TRBV19 to TRBJ1-1, with 7 bases matching TRBD1. V dropped 5 bases and J dropped 1; count of bases not matched to a gene: 10. The CDR3 is 16 residues long. Germline V gene lookup returns CDR1 LNHDA and CDR2 SQIVND (reference sequence). The CDR3 DNA sequence: TGTGCCAGTAGTCCCCTTTCCGGGACAGAGAACACTGAAGCTTTCTTT. This gives the protein CASSPLSGTENTEAFF.

V gene TRBV9 combines with J gene TRBJ2-2; a weak D match, TRBD1 (6 bases). With 3 bases removed from V and 7 bases from J, the gap between germline ends came to 13 bases. This CDR3 contains 14 residues. Germline V CDR1 and CDR2: SGDLS, YYNGEE. The CDR3: CASSGRQVVGELFF. The CDR3 DNA is TGTGCCAGCAGCGGAAGACAGGTTGTCGGGGAGCTGTTTTTT.

Details on this clone: This is likely a read error, given that the CDR3 carries no conserved phenylalanine or tryptophan at its end. Because the CDR3's place on the DNA is in doubt, the DNA is left out and the CDR3 is given as listed by TCRdb. This chain uses TRBV4-1 with TRBJ1-1; the DNA was not used to check the table's D call, TRBD1. Per germline, CDR1 MGHRA and CDR2 YSYEKL. The CDR3 spans 11 residues, counting both ends. This CDR3 reads CASSQGPQIRL.

By share of the sample, this clone is medium-sized. The chain joins TRBV5-1 to TRBJ1-2; 8 bases align to TRBD1. The germline V gene has CDR1 SGHRS and CDR2 YFSETQ. J lost 4 bases, V lost 5 bases, and 4 bases had no gene match. The CDR3 runs 13 residues. CDR3 region: CASRSQGAYGYTF. The DNA for the CDR3 is TGCGCCAGCAGATCTCAGGGGGCCTATGGCTACACCTTC.

The V and J genes are TRBV20-1 and TRBJ2-3; the match to TRBD1 covers 8 bases. Unmatched junction bases numbered 17, after V lost 3 bases and J lost 6 bases. The CDR3 extends over 17 amino acids. The V gene's germline CDR1 is DFQATT and CDR2 SNEGSKA (reference sequence). The CDR3 DNA reads TGCAGTGCTAGTGTTCCGACCGGGACAGGTTTATGGGATACGCAGTATTTT. It is translated as CSASVPTGTGLWDTQYF.

The chain employs TRBV2 and TRBJ2-2; 8 bases map to TRBD1. The V segment lost 7 bases and the J segment 2 bases; nucleotides outside the gene matches: 6. The CDR3 is made up of 15 amino acids. Germline CDR1 and CDR2: SNHLY and FYNNEI. The CDR3 DNA reads TGTGCCAGCATCCTGGACAGGGTCAACACCGGGGAGCTGTTTTTT. This encodes CASILDRVNTGELFF.

The gene calls are TRBV25-1 and TRBJ2-1; D may be TRBD2 (7 bases). In germline, CDR1 is MGHDK, CDR2 SYGVNS. The V and J ends lost 6 bases and 0 bases respectively, with 15 bases between them. The CDR3 has 16 amino acids. CDR3 loop: CASRGPGGSSYNEQFF. CDR3 coding DNA: TGTGCCAGCAGGGGTCCGGGGGGCAGCTCCTACAATGAGCAGTTCTTC.

The chain uses TRBV2 and TRBJ1-2, with D possibly matching TRBD1 (6 bases). The CDR3 runs 16 residues. Trimming left V 10 bases short and J 4 bases short, with 25 bases between. Per germline, CDR1 SNHLY and CDR2 FYNNEI. CDR3 sequence (DNA): TGTGCCACCAACAACAGGGCCACCCCAGAGTCCTATGGCTACACCTTC. Translated: CATNNRATPESYGYTF.

The J gene is TRBJ2-1, the V gene TRBV7-2; tentative D call: TRBD2 (5 bases). The CDR3 sequence is 16 residues long. Trimming pared 1 base from V and 0 bases from J, leaving 10 bases between. From germline, CDR1 is SGHTA and CDR2 FQGNSA. CDR3: CASSLVGVSSYNEQFF. DNA for the CDR3: TGTGCCAGCAGCTTAGTGGGAGTTAGCTCCTACAATGAGCAGTTCTTC.

The chain has TRBV24-1 and TRBJ2-1, with TRBD2 as a possible D gene (5 bases). Trimming stripped 3 bases from V and 5 bases from J, with 13 bases between. The CDR3 is 15 amino acids. The germline gives CDR1 KGHDR, CDR2 SFDVKD. The CDR3 DNA reads TGTGCCACCAGTGATCGGGGTTCCGGAGACAATGAGCAGTTCTTC. Protein product: CATSDRGSGDNEQFF.

The V call is TRBV5-8, the J call TRBJ2-5, with D unclear. The germline gives CDR1 SGHTS, CDR2 YDEGEE. V gave up 1 base and J gave up 0 bases, with 4 bases separating them. The CDR3 runs to 13 residues. Here the CDR3 DNA reads TGTGCCAGCAGCTTGACTCACCAAGAGACCCAGTACTTC. Its translation: CASSLTHQETQYF. The variable domain in full, with the rest retrieved from reference TRBV5-8 and TRBJ2-5, is EAGVTQSPTHLIKTRGQQATLRCSPISGHTSVYWYQQALGLGLQFLLWYDEGEERNRGNFPPRFSGRQFPNYSSELNVNALELEDSALYLCASSLTHQETQYFGPGTRLLVL.

This rearrangement joins TRBV2 to TRBJ1-3, with 8 positions matching TRBD1. CDR3 length: 18 amino acids. Trimming removed 4 bases from V and 4 bases from J; junction bases left unmatched: 15. Germline loops: CDR1 SNHLY, CDR2 FYNNEI. The CDR3 DNA reads as TGTGCCAGCAGTGCCGACCGGGACAGGCCTCCTCCGGGAAACACCATATATTTT. Its protein is CASSADRDRPPPGNTIYF.

This clone came up once. The rearrangement links TRBV12-3 or TRBV12-4 to TRBJ1-1; maybe TRBD1 (5 bases). Deletions cut 6 bases from V and 3 bases from J, with 11 bases between. This CDR3 comprises 13 residues. CDR3 amino acids: CASSLDSYTEAFF. The DNA for the CDR3 is TGTGCCAGCAGCCTCGACAGCTACACTGAAGCTTTCTTT.

The V gene is TRBV25-1, the J gene TRBJ2-5; D remains ambiguous. Germline V gives CDR1 MGHDK, CDR2 SYGVNS. The ends were cut back, 0 bases at V and 5 bases at J, with 16 bases in the middle. This CDR3 spans 16 amino acids. The CDR3 sequence is CASSEYICVRSETQYF. In DNA form, the CDR3 reads TGTGCCAGCAGTGAATATATTTGTGTGCGCTCGGAGACCCAGTACTTC.

V and J are TRBV28 and TRBJ1-4; D is perhaps TRBD1 (6 bases). The germline CDR1 and CDR2 sequences are MDHEN and SYDVKM. The CDR3 is 16 residues long. Trimming stripped 7 bases from V and 0 bases from J, with 15 bases between. CDR3 residues: CASTWDIHTTNEKLFF. The CDR3 nucleotides read TGTGCCAGCACCTGGGACATTCATACAACTAATGAAAAACTGTTTTTT.

The J gene is TRBJ1-2, the V gene TRBV9; 9 nucleotides line up with TRBD1. With 2 bases clipped from V and 6 bases from J, the junction kept 5 bases outside the gene matches. CDR3 length: 14 residues. In germline, CDR1 is SGDLS, CDR2 YYNGEE. The CDR3 sequence: CASSVTGGRDGYTF. CDR3 coding DNA: TGTGCCAGCAGCGTGACAGGGGGGAGGGATGGCTACACCTTC.

In DNA form, the CDR3 reads TGTGCCAGTAGTATAACAGCCTGGAACACTGAAGCTTTCTTT. Translating gives CASSITAWNTEAFF. V is TRBV19 and J is TRBJ1-1; D is ambiguous. The V gene's germline CDR1 is LNHDA and CDR2 SQIVND (reference sequence). This CDR3 comprises 14 residues. The ends were cut back, 2 bases at V and 1 base at J, with 8 bases in the middle. The whole variable domain, filled in from reference TRBV19 and TRBJ1-1, reads DGGITQSPKYLFRKEGQNVTLSCEQNLNHDAMYWYRQDPGQGLRLIYYSQIVNDFQKGDIAEGYSVSREKKESFPLTVTSAQKNPTAFYLCASSITAWNTEAFFGQGTRLTVV.

V and J are TRBV7-8 and TRBJ2-7; D is perhaps TRBD1 (5 bases). Deletions cut 3 bases from V and 5 bases from J, with 11 bases between. The CDR3 length is 13 residues. Per germline, CDR1 SGHVS and CDR2 FQNEAQ. The CDR3 DNA is TGTGCCAGCAGCTTCGATAAAGGGGACGAGCAGTACTTC. This gives the protein CASSFDKGDEQYF.

The V and J genes are TRBV30 and TRBJ2-3; perhaps TRBD1 as D (6 bases). This CDR3 has 16 residues. V lost 2 bases and J 2 bases, leaving 17 bases between the germline ends. Germline V CDR1 and CDR2: GTSNPN, SVGIG (reference sequence). Written as DNA, the CDR3 is TGTGCCTGGAGTTCAGGGACAATCGCCTACACAGATACGCAGTATTTT. Translated: CAWSSGTIAYTDTQYF. The variable domain in full, completed from reference TRBV30 and TRBJ2-3, reads SQTIHQWPATLVQPVGSPLSLECTVEGTSNPNLYWYRQAAGRGLQLLFYSVGIGQISSEVPQNLSASRPQDRQFILSSKKLLLSDSGFYLCAWSSGTIAYTDTQYFGPGTRLTVL.

The rearrangement joins TRBV7-9 to TRBJ2-1; D gene ambiguous. The CDR3 totals 15 residues. Germline CDR1 SEHNR, CDR2 FQNEAQ (reference sequence). The germline V and J ends were trimmed by 1 base and 5 bases, with 12 bases remaining between them. CDR3 protein: CASSLEPNLNNEQFF. The DNA for the CDR3 is TGTGCCAGCAGCTTAGAACCGAACCTAAACAATGAGCAGTTCTTC.

CDR3 amino acids: CASSPQGIVYTEAFF. Here the CDR3 DNA reads TGTGCCAGCAGCCCACAGGGGATAGTGTACACTGAAGCTTTCTTT. The chain employs TRBV7-2 and TRBJ1-1, with TRBD1 identical over 7 bases. There are 15 residues in the CDR3. The J segment lost 3 bases and the V segment lost 5 bases, leaving 9 bases of the junction unmatched. The germline gives CDR1 SGHTA, CDR2 FQGNSA.

Notes on this clone: The junction does not match germline at one end; this may be a read error. V is TRBV6-5 and J is TRBJ1-2, with D perhaps matching TRBD1 (6 bases). The germline gives CDR1 MNHEY, CDR2 SVGAGI. This CDR3 is 13 amino acids long. CDR3 loop: CASSPTTGQNSFF. Written as DNA, the CDR3 is TGTGCCAGCAGTCCAACGACCGGACAGAACTCCTTCTTC.

This chain connects TRBV6-6 to TRBJ2-1, with 7 bases lining up with TRBD1. In germline, CDR1 is MNHNY, CDR2 SVGAGI (reference sequence). This CDR3 region has 15 residues. V was clipped by 0 bases and J by 5 bases; unmatched bases: 4. The CDR3 is CASSYSKGADNEQFF. CDR3 nucleotides: TGTGCCAGCAGTTACTCAAAGGGGGCGGACAATGAGCAGTTCTTC.

This clone was recorded a few times. V is TRBV2 and J is TRBJ1-5; D may be TRBD1 (6 bases). From germline, CDR1 is SNHLY and CDR2 FYNNEI. The CDR3 runs to 15 residues. V was trimmed by 7 bases and J by 4 bases, leaving 17 bases between them. Written as DNA, the CDR3 is TGTGCCAGCACCAGCCTAGACAGGCTAAATCAGCCCCAGCATTTT. The encoded protein is CASTSLDRLNQPQHF. The whole variable domain, filled in from reference TRBV2 and TRBJ1-5, reads EPEVTQTPSHQVTQMGQEVILRCVPISNHLYFYWYRQILGQKVEFLVSFYNNEISEKSEIFDDQFSVERPDGSNFTLKIRSTKLEDSAMYFCASTSLDRLNQPQHFGDGTRLSIL.

This chain links TRBV12-3 or TRBV12-4 with TRBJ2-5; a possible D gene is TRBD1 (6 bases). V was trimmed by 6 bases and J by 6 bases, leaving 14 bases between them. The CDR3 covers 13 residues. The CDR3 loop is CASSLGQLKTQYF. DNA for the CDR3: TGTGCCAGCAGCCTCGGACAGTTAAAGACCCAGTACTTC.

This chain links TRBV27 with TRBJ2-7; TRBD1 agrees at 8 bases. The CDR3 has 13 residues. Germline V gene data show CDR1 as MNHEY and CDR2 as SMNVEV (reference sequence). The ends lost 8 bases at V and 4 bases at J; junction bases unmatched: 7. The CDR3 nucleotides are TGTGCCAGCGCCGGGACAGGTGTTTACGAGCAGTACTTC. It yields the protein CASAGTGVYEQYF.

This clone has a handful of counts. The chain joins TRBV24-1 to TRBJ1-1; perhaps TRBD1 as D (6 bases). The germline CDR1 and CDR2 sequences are KGHDR and SFDVKD. The CDR3 has 11 residues. Trimming stripped 7 bases from V and 6 bases from J, with 8 bases between. The CDR3 DNA follows: TGTGCCACCAGAGACAGGTCTGAAGCTTTCTTT. This encodes CATRDRSEAFF.